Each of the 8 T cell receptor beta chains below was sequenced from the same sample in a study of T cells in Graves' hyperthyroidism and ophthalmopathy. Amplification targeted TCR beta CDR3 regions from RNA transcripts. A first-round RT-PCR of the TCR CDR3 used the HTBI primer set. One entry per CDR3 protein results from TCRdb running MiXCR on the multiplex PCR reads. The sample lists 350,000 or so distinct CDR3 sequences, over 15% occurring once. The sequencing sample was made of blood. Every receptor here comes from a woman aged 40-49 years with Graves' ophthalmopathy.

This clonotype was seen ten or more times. CDR3 sequence: CASCDRGGQETQYF. For the CDR3, the DNA is TGTGCCAGTTGCGACAGGGGTGGACAAGAGACCCAGTACTTC. The chain links TRBV28 to TRBJ2-5, with TRBD1 matching over 8 bases. Unmatched junction bases numbered 8, after V lost 9 bases and J lost 2 bases. The CDR3 runs to 14 residues. Germline V gives CDR1 MDHEN, CDR2 SYDVKM.

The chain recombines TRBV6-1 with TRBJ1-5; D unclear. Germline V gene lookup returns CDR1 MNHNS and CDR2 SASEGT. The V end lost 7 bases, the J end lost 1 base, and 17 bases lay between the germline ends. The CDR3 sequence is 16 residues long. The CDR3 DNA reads TGTGCCAGCACCCTTGGGCTAGCGGGCAGCAATCAGCCCCAGCATTTT. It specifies CASTLGLAGSNQPQHF.

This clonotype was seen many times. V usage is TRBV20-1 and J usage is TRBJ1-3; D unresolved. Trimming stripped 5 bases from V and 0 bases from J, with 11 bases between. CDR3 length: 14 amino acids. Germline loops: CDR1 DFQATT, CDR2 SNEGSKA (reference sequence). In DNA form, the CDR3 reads TGCAGTGCTTCCGACGGATACTCTGGAAACACCATATATTTT. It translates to CSASDGYSGNTIYF.

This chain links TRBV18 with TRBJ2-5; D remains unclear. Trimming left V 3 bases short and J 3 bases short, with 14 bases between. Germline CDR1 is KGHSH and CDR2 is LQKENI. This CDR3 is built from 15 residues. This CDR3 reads CASSPGPPGEETQYF. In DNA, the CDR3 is TGTGCCAGCTCACCTGGACCTCCCGGTGAAGAGACCCAGTACTTC.

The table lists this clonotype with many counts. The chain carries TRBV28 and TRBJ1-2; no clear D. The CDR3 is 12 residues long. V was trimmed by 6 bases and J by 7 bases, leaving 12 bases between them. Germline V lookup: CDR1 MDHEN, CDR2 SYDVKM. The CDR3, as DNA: TGTGCCAGCAGCCGGAGGGAGACTGGCTACACCTTC. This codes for CASSRRETGYTF.

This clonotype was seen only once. The CDR3: CASRTGPWNTEAFF. CDR3 nucleotides: TGTGCCAGCAGAACAGGGCCTTGGAACACTGAAGCTTTCTTT. The chain links TRBV7-2 to TRBJ1-1; D may be TRBD1 (6 bases). The CDR3 length is 14 residues. Trimming left V 6 bases short and J 1 base short, with 12 bases between. Germline values: CDR1 SGHTA, CDR2 FQGNSA.

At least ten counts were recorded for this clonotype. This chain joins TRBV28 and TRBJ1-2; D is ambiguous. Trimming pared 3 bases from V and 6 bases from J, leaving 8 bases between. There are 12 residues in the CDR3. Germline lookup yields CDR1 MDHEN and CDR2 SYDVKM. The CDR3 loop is CASSLRVDGYTF. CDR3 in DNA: TGTGCCAGCAGTTTGAGGGTGGATGGCTACACCTTC.

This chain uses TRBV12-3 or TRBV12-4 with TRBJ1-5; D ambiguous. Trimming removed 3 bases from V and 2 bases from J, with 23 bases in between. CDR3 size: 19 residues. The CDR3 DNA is TGTGCCAGCAGTTTCGTTAAGCCTGGGAGGTATATGGGCAATCAGCCCCAGCATTTT. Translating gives CASSFVKPGRYMGNQPQHF.